This T cell receptor (beta chain) was profiled in a study of T cell changes during pregnancy in multiple sclerosis. Germline V gene data show CDR1 as SGHRS and CDR2 as YFSETQ. The germline V and J ends were trimmed by 4 bases and 4 bases, with 12 bases remaining between them. The length of the CDR3 is 13 residues. TCRdb keeps only in-frame clones here, not all; method: immunoSEQ multiplex PCR. The table includes 80,000 or so clones, about 91% detected once. The receptor's source is a female donor with multiple sclerosis, enrolled in a pregnancy study. The sample was peripheral blood, taken before pregnancy. The chain uses TRBV5-1 and TRBJ2-7; possibly TRBD1 for D (5 bases). The CDR3 loop is CASSPQTAYEQYF. Written as DNA, the CDR3 is TGCGCCAGCAGCCCCCAGACAGCATACGAGCAGTACTTC.